The following is a T cell receptor (beta chain) sequence with its context. The antigen remains undetermined. This sample was taken from a study of OX40 agonist ivuxolimab in advanced cancers. V shed 5 bases, J shed 4 bases, and the junction held 20 bases outside the gene matches. In germline, CDR1 is LNHDA, CDR2 SQIVND (reference sequence). The CDR3 is 19 amino acids. Study-level findings and limits: Expanded clones tended on average to be more numerous among CD8+ T cells than CD4+.

Measured with immunoSEQ multiplex PCR; TCRdb has only the in-frame clones, and not every one. The sample carries about 76,000 clones, less than 90% recorded once. This TCR came from an adult with an advanced solid tumor such as melanoma, head and neck, liver or kidney cancer. The material was CD4+ or CD8+ T cells sorted from blood, obtained in a trial of the OX40 agonist ivuxolimab. The V gene is TRBV19, the J gene TRBJ2-1, with 7 positions matching TRBD1. The chain's CDR3 is CASSSIRGQLQGFYNEQFF. In DNA, the CDR3 is TGTGCCAGTAGTTCCATTAGGGGACAGCTCCAAGGATTTTACAATGAGCAGTTCTTC.